This paragraph covers one T cell receptor beta chain sequence. The sample is drawn from a study of T cell changes during pregnancy in multiple sclerosis. The data were produced by immunoSEQ multiplex PCR, yet TCRdb's version contains in-frame clones alone and is incomplete. The sample comprises about 87,000 clones, 80% to 95% of which are singletons, and around 1.4% rests with the top ten. This receptor was taken from a female donor in good health, enrolled as a control in a pregnancy study. The material sequenced was peripheral blood, taken in the third trimester of pregnancy.

The chain's CDR3 is CASHPGTGALNYGYTF. In nucleotides, the CDR3 is TGTGCCAGCCACCCCGGGACAGGGGCTTTAAACTATGGCTACACCTTC. This chain links TRBV27 with TRBJ1-2; TRBD1 agrees at 10 bases. The length of the CDR3 is 16 residues. Germline V CDR1 and CDR2: MNHEY, SMNVEV (reference sequence). After removal of 8 bases from V and 2 bases from J, the junction contained 11 bases not matched to a gene.